These 29 T cell receptor beta chains share one sample of origin, sequenced in a study of technical replicates of blood from several donors (dated by TCRdb to about 2017). The protocol used for the library was the immunoSEQ multiplex PCR assay. In TCRdb, the immuneACCESS table is reduced to in-frame sequences with V and J assigned. These tables do not hold every clone; where another copy was compared, an unresolved V gene accounts for under half, and the others remain unexplained. The sample table contains about 100,000 clones; only one count was recorded for almost 96% of them. The ten largest clones capture roughly 0.22% of the sample. Sample: T cells isolated from PBMCs. The receptors come from a human donor in good health.

The chain links TRBV5-3 to TRBJ2-1; possible D gene TRBD2, 6 bases. TRBV5-3 is given ORF status, its function remaining uncertain. With 4 bases removed from V and 5 bases from J, the gap between germline ends came to 16 bases. This CDR3 contains 15 residues. CDR3: CARSEPGLFHNEQFF. The CDR3 nucleotides read TGTGCCAGAAGCGAACCGGGACTTTTCCACAATGAGCAGTTCTTC.

J is TRBJ2-2 and V is TRBV19; D is undetermined. The CDR3 is 17 residues long. Germline CDR1 reads LNHDA; CDR2 reads SQIVND (reference sequence). Deletions cut 2 bases from V and 1 base from J, with 14 bases between. In DNA, the CDR3 is TGTGCCAGTAGTATAAGGCTGGGCTACCAGAACACCGGGGAGCTGTTTTTT. Translated: CASSIRLGYQNTGELFF.

The DNA of the CDR3 is TGTGCCAGCATCAATGGGCTAGCGGGGGGGCCTGCAGACTACAATGAGCAGTTCTTC. It translates to CASINGLAGGPADYNEQFF. This rearrangement joins TRBV7-9 to TRBJ2-1; 12 nucleotides match TRBD2. V lost 7 bases and J lost 3; bases outside the gene matches: 16. CDR1 is SEHNR, CDR2 FQNEAQ, per germline (reference sequence). CDR3 size: 19 residues.

This sequence joins TRBV10-3 and TRBJ2-6; D ambiguous. CDR1 and CDR2 (germline): ENHRY, SYGVKD. The V end was cut by 10 bases, the J end by 3 bases, with 7 bases between. The CDR3 loop spans 12 amino acids. CDR3 DNA sequence: TGTGCCACCGCAGGTGGGGCCAACGTCCTGACTTTC. This codes for CATAGGANVLTF.

The chain joins TRBV18 to TRBJ1-2; 7 bases line up with TRBD1. Germline assignment: CDR1 KGHSH and CDR2 LQKENI. The CDR3 runs 13 residues. J lost 6 bases, V lost 3 bases, and 4 bases had no gene match. DNA for the CDR3: TGTGCCAGCTCACCCGACAGGGTAGATGGCTACACCTTC. It translates to CASSPDRVDGYTF.

This rearrangement joins TRBV4-1 to TRBJ2-1, with 8 positions matching TRBD2. CDR1 is MGHRA and CDR2 is YSYEKL in the germline V gene. The CDR3 totals 19 residues. J gave up 3 bases and V 0 bases, and 13 bases lay outside the gene matches. The CDR3 protein is CASSQEIVGREALYNEQFF. The DNA of the CDR3 is TGCGCCAGCAGCCAAGAAATAGTCGGGCGGGAGGCCCTCTACAATGAGCAGTTCTTC.

The rearrangement links TRBV11-3 to TRBJ2-7; 8 bases map to TRBD1. Germline V CDR1 and CDR2: SGHNT, YENEEA. V lost 5 bases, J lost 3 bases, and 6 bases stayed unmatched. This CDR3 contains 14 residues. As DNA, the CDR3 is TGTGCCAGCAGCCCGAGACAGGGGTACTACGAGCAGTACTTC. Its translation is CASSPRQGYYEQYF.

This chain links TRBV7-6 with TRBJ2-1; possibly TRBD2 for D (6 bases). The V gene lost 5 bases and the J gene lost 6 bases, with 11 bases spanning the gap. CDR1 SGHVS and CDR2 FNYEAQ come from the germline V gene. The CDR3 has 13 residues. For the CDR3, the DNA is TGTGCCAGCAGCGGCGGACTATCCAATGAGCAGTTCTTC. Its protein is CASSGGLSNEQFF.

The genes are TRBV19 and TRBJ2-7; 7 bases align to TRBD1. The CDR3 length is 12 residues. Looked up from germline, CDR1 is LNHDA and CDR2 is SQIVND (reference sequence). V lost 10 bases to trimming and J lost 2 bases; unmatched junction nucleotides: 5. The CDR3 nucleotides read TGTGCCACCAAGACAGGGCCCTACGAGCAGTACTTC. It encodes CATKTGPYEQYF.

The chain is built from TRBV9 and TRBJ2-5; weak D call: TRBD2 (6 bases). V lost 1 base and J lost 1, with 8 bases in between. CDR1 is SGDLS and CDR2 is YYNGEE in the germline V gene. The CDR3 has 14 residues. The CDR3 region has the DNA TGTGCCAGCAGCGTATCGGGACTCCAAGAGACCCAGTACTTC. Translation: CASSVSGLQETQYF.

The V call is TRBV7-6, the J call TRBJ2-1; 12 bases match TRBD2. The CDR3 length is 15 residues. The ends lost 7 bases at V and 8 bases at J; junction bases unmatched: 9. Germline CDR1 reads SGHVS; CDR2 reads FNYEAQ. The CDR3 reads CASISRTSGKDEQFF. In DNA, the CDR3 is TGTGCCAGCATCTCTAGGACTAGCGGGAAAGATGAGCAGTTCTTC.

V usage is TRBV2 and J usage is TRBJ2-3; 11 bases are a match to TRBD1. V shed 6 bases and J 1 base; nucleotides not matched to a gene: 3. CDR1 SNHLY and CDR2 FYNNEI come from the germline V gene. This CDR3 is built from 15 residues. For the CDR3, the DNA is TGTGCCAGCAGGAAGGACAGGGGGCGCACAGATACGCAGTATTTT. Its protein product is CASRKDRGRTDTQYF.

V is TRBV7-2 and J is TRBJ2-1; no definite D call. V gave up 1 base and J gave up 10 bases, with 11 bases separating them. There are 13 residues in the CDR3. Germline V CDR1 and CDR2: SGHTA, FQGNSA. CDR3 DNA sequence: TGTGCCAGCAGCTTAGTAAGGAGCCAAGAGCAGTTCTTC. Protein sequence: CASSLVRSQEQFF.

The chain is built from TRBV6-5 and TRBJ1-2, with 8 bases matching TRBD1. V shed 8 bases and J 5 bases; nucleotides not matched to a gene: 7. The CDR3 spans 13 residues. Germline values: CDR1 MNHEY, CDR2 SVGAGI. The CDR3 DNA reads TGTGCCAGCGGTCTTCAGGGGGCTTATGGCTACACCTTC. Translation gives CASGLQGAYGYTF.

This clone was recorded once. DNA of the CDR3: TGTGCCAGCAGCGAAGGAGGCAATGGCTACACCTTC. It specifies CASSEGGNGYTF. V is TRBV9 and J is TRBJ1-2; D gene uncertain. The V gene lost 3 bases and the J gene lost 6 bases, with 9 bases spanning the gap. The germline V gene has CDR1 SGDLS and CDR2 YYNGEE. This CDR3 region has 12 residues.

The chain carries TRBV28 and TRBJ1-5; the match to TRBD1 covers 7 bases. J was trimmed by 3 bases and V by 8 bases; bases with no gene match: 7. Germline V CDR1 and CDR2: MDHEN, SYDVKM. The CDR3 contains 14 residues. CDR3 bases: TGTGCCAGCGGCTACAGGGGCCTCAATCAGCCCCAGCATTTT. It specifies CASGYRGLNQPQHF.

The rearrangement uses TRBV18 and TRBJ1-2; TRBD1 agrees at 9 bases. Trimming cost V 5 bases and J 8 bases; bases outside gene matches: 12. Germline lookup yields CDR1 KGHSH and CDR2 LQKENI. The CDR3 covers 15 residues. The CDR3 region is CASSSPGQGFYGYTF. CDR3 nucleotide sequence: TGTGCCAGCTCATCCCCGGGACAGGGATTTTACGGCTACACCTTC.

This clone has only one observation. The rearrangement joins TRBV5-4 to TRBJ2-7, with a possible D match to TRBD1 (6 bases). This CDR3 contains 14 residues. CDR1 and CDR2 from the germline V gene are SGHNT and YYREEE (reference sequence). V lost 0 bases to trimming and J lost 4 bases, with 11 bases between them. The CDR3 is CASSLEGVRYEQYF. The CDR3 DNA is TGTGCCAGCAGCTTGGAGGGGGTAAGGTACGAGCAGTACTTC.

V is TRBV5-4 and J is TRBJ2-6; TRBD2 might be the D (5 bases). The germline V gene encodes CDR1 SGHNT and CDR2 YYREEE (reference sequence). The length of the CDR3 is 17 residues. Trimming removed 4 bases at V and 1 base at J, with 15 bases between. CDR3 DNA sequence: TGTGCCAGCAGCATTCCGGGGAGCTTATCTGGGGCCAACGTCCTGACTTTC. Protein: CASSIPGSLSGANVLTF.

The chain combines TRBV6-5 with TRBJ2-5; TRBD2 matches at 9 bases. Losses at the gene ends were 5 bases for V and 5 bases for J; bases not matched to a gene: 9. Germline V gene lookup returns CDR1 MNHEY and CDR2 SVGAGI. The CDR3 has 15 residues. The CDR3 DNA sequence: TGTGCCAGCAGTCGTCGCGGGAGGGAACAGGAGACCCAGTACTTC. Translated: CASSRRGREQETQYF.

V and J are TRBV7-8 and TRBJ2-6; weak D call: TRBD2 (5 bases). This CDR3 is built from 17 residues. V was cut by 5 bases and J by 1 base, with 15 bases left in between. Germline V lookup: CDR1 SGHVS, CDR2 FQNEAQ. The CDR3 sequence is CASSLRAGWSGANVLTF. CDR3 in DNA: TGTGCCAGCAGCCTGCGGGCAGGCTGGTCTGGGGCCAACGTCCTGACTTTC.

The gene calls are TRBV14 and TRBJ1-1; 7 bases line up with TRBD1. The CDR3 has 15 amino acids. V was clipped by 3 bases and J by 5 bases; unmatched bases: 9. The V gene's germline CDR1 is SGHDN and CDR2 FVKESK. For the CDR3, the DNA is TGTGCCAGCAGCCACCACAATACAGGGGTGACTGAAGCTTTCTTT. Protein sequence: CASSHHNTGVTEAFF.

V is TRBV11-2 and J is TRBJ2-1, with 11 bases identical to TRBD2. Germline V gives CDR1 SGHAT, CDR2 FQNNGV. The CDR3 has 17 amino acids. V lost 5 bases to trimming and J lost 4 bases; unmatched junction nucleotides: 10. CDR3 region: CASSDRSGTSGYNEQFF. CDR3 nucleotides: TGTGCCAGCAGCGACCGTTCCGGGACTAGCGGATACAATGAGCAGTTCTTC.

The chain carries TRBV9 and TRBJ2-2; 8 nucleotides agree with TRBD1. After removal of 1 base from V and 1 base from J, the junction contained 3 bases not matched to a gene. The CDR3 has 16 amino acids. The germline V gene has CDR1 SGDLS and CDR2 YYNGEE. The CDR3 coding sequence is TGTGCCAGCAGCGTATCAGGACAGGGGAACACCGGGGAGCTGTTTTTT. Translated: CASSVSGQGNTGELFF.

V and J are TRBV29-1 and TRBJ1-1; D is unclear. The CDR3 consists of 15 residues. From germline, CDR1 is SQVTM and CDR2 ANQGSEA. The germline V and J ends were trimmed by 6 bases and 1 base, with 18 bases remaining between them. The CDR3 is CSVPVPLTQNTEAFF. The CDR3 DNA reads TGCAGCGTCCCCGTCCCTCTTACACAGAACACTGAAGCTTTCTTT.

The CDR3 bases are TGTGCCAGCAGCGGGACTAGCGGGGGGGCTAGCACAGATACGCAGTATTTT. Its translation is CASSGTSGGASTDTQYF. V is TRBV7-9 and J is TRBJ2-3, with 16 bases matching TRBD2. Germline assignment: CDR1 SEHNR and CDR2 FQNEAQ (reference sequence). The CDR3 has 17 amino acids. V lost 5 bases, J lost 0 bases, and 2 bases stayed unmatched. Drawing the rest from reference TRBV7-9 and TRBJ2-3, the complete variable domain is DTGVSQNPRHKITKRGQNVTFRCDPISEHNRLYWYRQTLGQGPEFLTYFQNEAQLEKSRLLSDRFSAERPKGSFSTLEIQRTEQGDSAMYLCASSGTSGGASTDTQYFGPGTRLTVL.

The chain carries TRBV28 and TRBJ2-1; no reliable D call. Trimming pared 5 bases from V and 1 base from J, leaving 3 bases between. This CDR3 contains 12 residues. The germline CDR1 and CDR2 sequences are MDHEN and SYDVKM. CDR3 DNA sequence: TGTGCCAGCAGTCTGTCCTACAATGAGCAGTTCTTC. Its protein product is CASSLSYNEQFF.

The chain links TRBV11-3 to TRBJ2-7; TRBD1 matches at 7 bases. V trimming: 2 bases; J trimming: 3 bases; junction bases outside the gene matches: 4. This CDR3 is 14 amino acids long. Germline V gene sequence: CDR1 SGHNT, CDR2 YENEEA. The CDR3, as DNA: TGTGCCAGCAGCTTACCCGGACAGGTCTACGAGCAGTACTTC. Its translation is CASSLPGQVYEQYF.

This clone occurred a few times. The chain has TRBV5-1 and TRBJ1-1; no firm D call. V was shortened by 7 bases and J by 2 bases, with 12 bases between the two germline ends. The CDR3 loop spans 13 amino acids. Germline CDR1 and CDR2: SGHRS and YFSETQ. Written as DNA, the CDR3 is TGCGCCAGCGCCGCGTCTTCCAACACTGAAGCTTTCTTT. Translated: CASAASSNTEAFF.